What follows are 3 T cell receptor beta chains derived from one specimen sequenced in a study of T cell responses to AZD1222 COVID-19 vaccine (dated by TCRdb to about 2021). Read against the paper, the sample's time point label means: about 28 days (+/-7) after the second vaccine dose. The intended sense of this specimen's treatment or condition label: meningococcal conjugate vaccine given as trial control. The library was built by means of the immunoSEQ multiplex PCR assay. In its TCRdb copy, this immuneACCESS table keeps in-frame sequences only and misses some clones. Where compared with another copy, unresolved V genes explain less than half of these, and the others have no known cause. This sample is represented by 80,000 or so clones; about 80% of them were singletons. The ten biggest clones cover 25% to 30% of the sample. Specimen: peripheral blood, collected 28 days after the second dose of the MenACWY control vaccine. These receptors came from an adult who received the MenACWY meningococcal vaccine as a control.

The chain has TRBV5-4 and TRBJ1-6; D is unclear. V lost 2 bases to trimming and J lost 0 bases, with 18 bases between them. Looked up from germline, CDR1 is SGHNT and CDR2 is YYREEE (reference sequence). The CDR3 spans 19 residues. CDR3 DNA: TGTGCCAGCAGCTTCTACGACCGGGCGCCCTTCTCCTATAATTCACCCCTCCACTTT. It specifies CASSFYDRAPFSYNSPLHF.

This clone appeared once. The CDR3 reads CASSLGGRAYEQYF. Written as DNA, the CDR3 is TGTGCCAGCAGCTTAGGAGGGAGGGCCTACGAGCAGTACTTC. The rearrangement uses TRBV5-4 and TRBJ2-7; 7 bases line up with TRBD2. The germline V gene has CDR1 SGHNT and CDR2 YYREEE (reference sequence). J lost 2 bases, V lost 2 bases, and 4 bases had no gene match. The CDR3 length is 14 residues.

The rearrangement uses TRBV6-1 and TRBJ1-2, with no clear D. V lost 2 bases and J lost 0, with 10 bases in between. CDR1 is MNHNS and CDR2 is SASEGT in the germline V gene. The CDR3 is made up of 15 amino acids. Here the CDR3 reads CASSELRIANYGYTF. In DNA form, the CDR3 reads TGTGCCAGCAGTGAATTACGAATAGCTAACTATGGCTACACCTTC.